This TCR beta chain was documented in a study of blood T cell repertoires in COVID-19. Study context: T cells, B-cell-depleted T cells, or PBMCs supplied cDNA or gDNA.

In the study's own analysis: Estimated nucleated cell counts came from reference gene primer amplification. Data came from immunoSEQ multiplex PCR; TCRdb stores just in-frame clones and leaves some out. D and trimming come from the DNA, and the V and J calls and clone size come from that table. The table has roughly 80,000 clones, 80% to 85% seen once. The V gene's germline CDR1 is DFQATT and CDR2 SNEGSKA (reference sequence). V lost 3 bases, J lost 2 bases, and 11 bases lay in between. This CDR3 is built from 15 residues. This chain joins TRBV20-1 and TRBJ2-6; D could derive from TRBD1 or TRBD2 (6 bases each). This TCR derives from a man older than 75 with acute or convalescent COVID-19. The source material was peripheral blood. The CDR3 loop is CSASGGPAGANVLTF. Written as DNA, the CDR3 is TGCAGTGCTAGTGGGGGGCCGGCTGGGGCCAACGTCCTGACTTTC.